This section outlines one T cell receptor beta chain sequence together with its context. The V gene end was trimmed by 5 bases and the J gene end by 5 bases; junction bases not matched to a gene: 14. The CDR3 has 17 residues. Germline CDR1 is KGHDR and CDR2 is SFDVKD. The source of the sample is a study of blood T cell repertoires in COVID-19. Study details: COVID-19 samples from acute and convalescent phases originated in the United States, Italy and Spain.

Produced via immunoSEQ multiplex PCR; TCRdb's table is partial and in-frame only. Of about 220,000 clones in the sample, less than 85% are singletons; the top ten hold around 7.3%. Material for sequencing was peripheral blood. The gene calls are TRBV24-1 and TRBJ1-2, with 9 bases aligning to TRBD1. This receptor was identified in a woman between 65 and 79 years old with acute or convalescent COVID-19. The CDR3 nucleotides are TGTGCCACCAGTGCGCCGGGACAGGGCTCCAGAGGGTATGGCTACACCTTC. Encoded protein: CATSAPGQGSRGYGYTF.